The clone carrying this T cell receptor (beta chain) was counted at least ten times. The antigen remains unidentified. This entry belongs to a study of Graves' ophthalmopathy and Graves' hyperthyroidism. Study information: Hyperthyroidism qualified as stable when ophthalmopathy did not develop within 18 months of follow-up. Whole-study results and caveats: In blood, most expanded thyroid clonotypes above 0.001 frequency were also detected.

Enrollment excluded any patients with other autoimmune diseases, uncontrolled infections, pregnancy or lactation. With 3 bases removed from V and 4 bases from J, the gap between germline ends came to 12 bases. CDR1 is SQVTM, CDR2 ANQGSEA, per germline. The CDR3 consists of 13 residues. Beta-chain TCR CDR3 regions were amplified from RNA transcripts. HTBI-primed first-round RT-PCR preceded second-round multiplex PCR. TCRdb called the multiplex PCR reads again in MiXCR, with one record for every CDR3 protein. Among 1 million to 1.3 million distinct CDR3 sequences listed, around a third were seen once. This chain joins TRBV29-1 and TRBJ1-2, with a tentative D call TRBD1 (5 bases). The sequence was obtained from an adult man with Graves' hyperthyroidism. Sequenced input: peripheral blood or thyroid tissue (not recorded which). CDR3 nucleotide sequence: TGCAGCGTTGAGTCAGGGATTCCCTATGGCTACACCTTC. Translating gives CSVESGIPYGYTF.